The clone carrying this T cell receptor beta chain was detected ten times or more. Each recovered donor of Cohort 3 presented with two negative PCRs, clearance, or symptom resolution. The data are from a study of blood T cell repertoires in COVID-19. V was clipped by 6 bases and J by 2 bases; unmatched bases: 2. CDR3 length: 14 residues. Germline lookup yields CDR1 SGHTA and CDR2 FQGNSA. Some clones are missing from TCRdb's copy, which holds only in-frame ones; the method was immunoSEQ multiplex PCR. The sample records about 340,000 clones, roughly 90% being singletons. Sequencing was done on a sample of PBMCs or T cells enriched from blood (not recorded which). V and J are TRBV7-2 and TRBJ1-2; 11 bases are a match to TRBD1. The TCR was taken from a woman in her 30s who had recovered from COVID-19. Here the CDR3 reads CASSRDRGNYGYTF. The CDR3 nucleotides read TGTGCCAGCAGTCGGGACAGGGGGAACTATGGCTACACCTTC.